This T cell receptor beta chain was documented in a study of tumor-infiltrating lymphocytes in primary liver carcinoma (dated by TCRdb to 2017 to 2019). Background on the whole study: Hepatocellular carcinoma (four) or combined HCC and intrahepatic cholangiocarcinoma (one) was present in the five patients, who were three men and two women aged 30 to 69 years. The five patients had tumors staged T1-T3 N0M0, with maximum diameters ranging from roughly 4 to 10 cm. Roughly 3.5 to 7.5 million productive TCRbeta reads were obtained per sample, and no significant difference in read depth was found between tissue types. The study combined TCRbeta repertoire sequencing, expression microarrays and whole-exome sequencing across five regions of each liver tumor, with adjacent normal tissue and blood. TCRbeta repertoire sequencing covered roughly 35 specimens from 5 patients: 25 or so tumor regions, 5 adjacent noncancerous liver tissues and 5 peripheral blood samples. High reproducibility was observed for the technical replicate repertoires, with mean shared-clone rates roughly 0.92 and correlation coefficients above 0.98.

A constant-region primer and ProtoScript II reverse transcriptase were used to reverse-transcribe TCRbeta-specific cDNA from around 540 ng total RNA. The TCRbeta libraries were prepared through three rounds of nested multiplex PCR following a slightly modified ARM-PCR procedure. Each of the first two PCR rounds ran for approximately 10 cycles and used multiplex TRBV1-TRBV30 forward primers together with a Cbeta reverse primer. Sample barcodes and Illumina adapters were added in a final 25-cycle PCR using Deep VentR polymerase. Amplicons of 200-500 bp were gel-purified with a QIAquick gel extraction kit before sequencing. TCRbeta amplicons were sequenced on an Illumina HiSeq 2500 with 250-bp paired-end reads. In the authors' own workflow: Reads were quality-trimmed with Trimmomatic v0.33, and paired reads were merged with FLASH v1.2.11 to recover full CDR3 sequences. V, D and J germline segments were assigned to the rearranged TCRbeta sequences by MiGEC v1.2.1b. Clonotype statistics and Shannon-Wiener diversity indices were calculated with VDJtools v1.0.0. To cut down on sampling bias, every analysis after diversity analysis relied on just the 250 most abundant clonotypes from each sample. TCRdb reprocessing: public reads trimmed at Q25 with fastp, clones called with MiXCR, in-frame beta chains kept. Rows matching on CDR3 protein sequence are summarized as one entry with the most common DNA and genes. What appears here as the V and J calls and clone size reflects TCRdb's work, not the paper's. Across this sample there are 90,000 to 150,000 distinct CDR3 sequences, with 55% to 70% seen only once. The top ten clones comprise around 8.1% of the sample.

Concerning this clonotype: It lacks a known antigen. No base quality information exists; no much larger clone differs at one position.

Without any cell sorting, total RNA and DNA were co-extracted from 20-30 mg of bulk tissue using the AllPrep DNA/RNA mini kit. Between late 2015 and March 2016, about 5 patients in China with histopathologically diagnosed primary liver carcinoma had their tumors surgically resected. Patients had chronic HBV infection and were treatment-naive at sampling. Each fresh piece of tumor and adjacent tissue was cut in two, with one half stored in RNAlater at -80 degrees C and the other half sent for histology. Taken from cysteine to phenylalanine, the CDR3 has 17 residues. The sequence is cut down to CDR3 DNA, 51 bases in frame from base 1. Compared with germline, V lacks 4 bases and J lacks 2 bases; bases without a gene match: 12. CDR1 SEHNR and CDR2 FQNEAQ are derived from the germline V gene (reference sequence). Results the study describes overall, beyond this receptor: Pairs of tumor regions showed greater repertoire overlap (mean about 35%) than tumor-adjacent pairs (roughly 17%) or tumor-blood pairs (about 14%), which is consistent with antigen-driven expansion. A significantly larger repertoire fraction was made up by the top 250 clones in tumors than in blood (p = 0.039). Comparison of CD4+ and CD8+ T cell repertoires was precluded by the use of bulk unsorted samples. Only a few patients were included in the study, and the authors note that the findings should be validated in a larger study. Only the TCR beta chain was sequenced, which likely underestimates true repertoire diversity because unpaired alpha chains were not captured.

The clonotype was recovered from a woman between 55 and 75 years old with primary liver carcinoma and hepatitis B virus infection. The specimen sequenced was tumor-adjacent normal liver tissue. The sequence is built from TRBV7-9 and TRBJ2-5; TRBD1 agrees with 8 junctional bases. In nucleotide form, the sequence is TGTGCCAGCAGCTCAAACGCAGGGGGCCATCGTCAAGAGACCCAGTACTTC. This codes for CASSSNAGGHRQETQYF.